Here is one TCR beta chain with its context. Its antigen remains unidentified. The data stem from a study of response to subunit inactivated influenza vaccine. TCRdb used MiXCR to reprocess the RT-PCR reads, holding one entry per CDR3 protein. The sample holds more than 700,000 distinct CDR3 sequences, about 20% seen once. Study results and limitations: It was suggested by the authors that few new T cells are recruited by each seasonal influenza vaccination.

The CDR3 length is 15 residues. Germline V lookup: CDR1 LGHDT, CDR2 YNNKEL (reference sequence). The V end was cut by 1 base, the J end by 3 bases, with 12 bases between. This clonotype was obtained from a man aged 45-65 years who received an inactivated influenza vaccine. Sequenced material: PBMCs from blood, taken 5 to 6 days after vaccination. The V call is TRBV3-1, the J call TRBJ1-1, with D tentatively TRBD1 (5 bases). The CDR3 region is CASSQADRRYTEAFF. The DNA of the CDR3 is TGTGCCAGCAGCCAAGCAGACAGACGTTACACTGAAGCTTTCTTT.